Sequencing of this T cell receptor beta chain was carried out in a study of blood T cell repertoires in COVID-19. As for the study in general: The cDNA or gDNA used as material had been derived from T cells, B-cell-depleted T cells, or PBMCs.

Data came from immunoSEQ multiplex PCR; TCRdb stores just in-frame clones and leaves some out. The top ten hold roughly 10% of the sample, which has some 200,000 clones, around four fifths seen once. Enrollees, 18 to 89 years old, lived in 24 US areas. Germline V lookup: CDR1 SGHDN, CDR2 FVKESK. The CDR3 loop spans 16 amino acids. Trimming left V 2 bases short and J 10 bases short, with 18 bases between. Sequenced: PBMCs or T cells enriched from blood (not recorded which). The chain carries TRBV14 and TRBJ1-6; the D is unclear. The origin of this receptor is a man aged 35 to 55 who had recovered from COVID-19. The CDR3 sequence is CASSQSRRRVRSPLHF. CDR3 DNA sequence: TGTGCCAGCAGCCAATCCCGGAGGAGGGTAAGGTCACCCCTCCACTTT.